The T cell receptor beta chain described here comes from a study of monozygotic twins with cystic fibrosis. Trimming shortened V by 8 bases and J by 6 bases, and 10 bases separated the two germline ends. Germline-derived CDR1 and CDR2 are MNHEY and SVGAGI. The CDR3 length is 11 residues. The method was immunoSEQ multiplex PCR; TCRdb's version includes in-frame clones alone and lacks a portion of them. The sample lists more than 12,000 clones, roughly 98% occurring once. General observations from the study: In 13 of 16 pairs, V gene usage was closest to the co-twin's. Low clonality (median about 0.0095) suggested a mostly naive repertoire. No link emerged between shared CDR3 counts and age, concordance or severity. Unrelated CF individuals shared fewer identical clonotypes than monozygotic CF twins.

In regard to this clone: The antigen is undetermined.

The sequenced sample was blood. The receptor comes from a girl aged 2 to 9 with cystic fibrosis. The rearrangement joins TRBV6-5 to TRBJ1-1, with D tentatively TRBD1 (5 bases). In nucleotides, the CDR3 is TGTGCCAGCCTCCGGGGGGCTGAAGCTTTCTTT. As protein: CASLRGAEAFF.